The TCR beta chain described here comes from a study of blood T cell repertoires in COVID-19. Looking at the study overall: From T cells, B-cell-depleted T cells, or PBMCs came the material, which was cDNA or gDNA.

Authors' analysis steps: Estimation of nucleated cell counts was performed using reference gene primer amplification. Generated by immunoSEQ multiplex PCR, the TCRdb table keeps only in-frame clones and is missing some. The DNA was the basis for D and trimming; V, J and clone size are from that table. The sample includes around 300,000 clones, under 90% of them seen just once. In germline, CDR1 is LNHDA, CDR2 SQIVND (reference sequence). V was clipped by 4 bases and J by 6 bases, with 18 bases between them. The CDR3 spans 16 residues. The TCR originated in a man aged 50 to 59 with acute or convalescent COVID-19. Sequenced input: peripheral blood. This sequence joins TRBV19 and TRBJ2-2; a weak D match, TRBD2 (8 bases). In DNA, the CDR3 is TGTGCCAGTAGTAAGGGGGCGGGGGGCAGCCCCGGGGAGCTGTTTTTT. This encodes CASSKGAGGSPGELFF.